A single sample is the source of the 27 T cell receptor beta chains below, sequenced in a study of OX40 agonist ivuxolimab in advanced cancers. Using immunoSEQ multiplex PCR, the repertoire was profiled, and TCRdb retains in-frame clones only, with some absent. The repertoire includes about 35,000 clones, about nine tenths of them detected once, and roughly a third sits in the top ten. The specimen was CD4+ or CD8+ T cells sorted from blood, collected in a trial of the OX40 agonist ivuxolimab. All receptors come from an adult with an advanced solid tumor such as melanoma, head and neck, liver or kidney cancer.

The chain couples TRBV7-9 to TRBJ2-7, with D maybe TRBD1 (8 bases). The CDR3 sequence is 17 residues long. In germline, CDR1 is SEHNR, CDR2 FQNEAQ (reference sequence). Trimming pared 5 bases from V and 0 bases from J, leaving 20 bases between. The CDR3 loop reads CASSREAPTGASYEQYF. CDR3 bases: TGTGCCAGCAGCCGGGAGGCGCCGACAGGGGCCTCCTACGAGCAGTACTTC.

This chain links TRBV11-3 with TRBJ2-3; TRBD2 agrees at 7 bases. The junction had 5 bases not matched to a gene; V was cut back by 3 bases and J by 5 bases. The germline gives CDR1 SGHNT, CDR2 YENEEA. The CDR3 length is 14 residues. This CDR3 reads CASSFGGGGDTQYF. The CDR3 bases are TGTGCCAGCAGCTTCGGCGGGGGAGGAGATACGCAGTATTTT.

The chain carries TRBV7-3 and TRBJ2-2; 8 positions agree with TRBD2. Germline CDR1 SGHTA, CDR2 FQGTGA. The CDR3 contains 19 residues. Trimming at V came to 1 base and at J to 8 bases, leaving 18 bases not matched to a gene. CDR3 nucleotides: TGTGCCAGCAGCTTAAAGGGACTAGTGGGACGGCTGGGGTCTGGGGAGCTGTTTTTT. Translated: CASSLKGLVGRLGSGELFF. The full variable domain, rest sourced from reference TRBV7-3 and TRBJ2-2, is GAGVSQTPSNKVTEKGKYVELRCDPISGHTALYWYRQSLGQGPEFLIYFQGTGAADDSGLPNDRFFAVRPEGSVSTLKIQRTERGDSAVYLCASSLKGLVGRLGSGELFFGEGSRLTVL.

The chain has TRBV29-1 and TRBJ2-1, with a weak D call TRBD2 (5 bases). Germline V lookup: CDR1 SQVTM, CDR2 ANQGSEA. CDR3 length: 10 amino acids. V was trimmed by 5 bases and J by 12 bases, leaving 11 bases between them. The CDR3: CSVPDYGQFF. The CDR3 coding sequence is TGCAGCGTTCCCGACTATGGGCAGTTCTTC.

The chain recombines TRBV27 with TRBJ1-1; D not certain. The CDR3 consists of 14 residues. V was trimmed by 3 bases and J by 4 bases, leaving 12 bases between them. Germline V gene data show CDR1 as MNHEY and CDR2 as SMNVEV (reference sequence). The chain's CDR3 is CASSFGNQGTEAFF. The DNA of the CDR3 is TGTGCCAGCAGTTTTGGGAACCAAGGCACTGAAGCTTTCTTT.

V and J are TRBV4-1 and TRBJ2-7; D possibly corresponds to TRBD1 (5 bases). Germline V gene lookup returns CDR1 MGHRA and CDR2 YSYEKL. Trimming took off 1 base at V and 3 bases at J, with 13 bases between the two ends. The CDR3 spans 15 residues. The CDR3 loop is CASSQVSQGFYEQYF. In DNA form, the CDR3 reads TGCGCCAGCAGCCAAGTGAGTCAGGGATTCTACGAGCAGTACTTC.

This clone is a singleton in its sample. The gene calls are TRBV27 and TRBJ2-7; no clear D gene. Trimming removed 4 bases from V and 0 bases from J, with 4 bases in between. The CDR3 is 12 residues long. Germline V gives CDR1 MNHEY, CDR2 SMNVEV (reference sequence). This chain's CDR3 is CASSSSSYEQYF. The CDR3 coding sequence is TGTGCCAGCAGTTCCAGCTCCTACGAGCAGTACTTC.

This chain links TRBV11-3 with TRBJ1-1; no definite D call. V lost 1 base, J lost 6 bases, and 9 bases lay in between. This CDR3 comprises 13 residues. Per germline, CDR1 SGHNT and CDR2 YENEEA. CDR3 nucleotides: TGTGCCAGCAGCTTAGTGGGCAACGCTGAAGCTTTCTTT. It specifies CASSLVGNAEAFF.

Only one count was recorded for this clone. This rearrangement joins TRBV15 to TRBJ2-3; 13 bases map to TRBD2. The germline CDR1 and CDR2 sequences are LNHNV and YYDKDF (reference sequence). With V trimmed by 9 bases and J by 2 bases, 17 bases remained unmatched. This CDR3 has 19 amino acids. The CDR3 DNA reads TGTGCCACGTTGTGGAGGACTAGCGGGGGTGCTGAGAACACAGATACGCAGTATTTT. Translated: CATLWRTSGGAENTDTQYF.

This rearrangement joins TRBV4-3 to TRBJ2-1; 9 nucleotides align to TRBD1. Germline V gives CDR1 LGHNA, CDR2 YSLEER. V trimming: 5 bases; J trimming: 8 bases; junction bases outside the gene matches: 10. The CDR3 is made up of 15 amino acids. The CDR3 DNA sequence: TGCGCCAGCAGCTCGAACAAGGGACAGGGATATGAGCAGTTCTTC. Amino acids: CASSSNKGQGYEQFF.

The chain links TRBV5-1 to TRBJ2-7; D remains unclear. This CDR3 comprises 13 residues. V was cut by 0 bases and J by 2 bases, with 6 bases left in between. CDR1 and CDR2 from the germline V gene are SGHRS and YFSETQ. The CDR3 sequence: CASSLARPYEQYF. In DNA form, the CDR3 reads TGCGCCAGCAGCTTGGCGAGGCCCTACGAGCAGTACTTC.

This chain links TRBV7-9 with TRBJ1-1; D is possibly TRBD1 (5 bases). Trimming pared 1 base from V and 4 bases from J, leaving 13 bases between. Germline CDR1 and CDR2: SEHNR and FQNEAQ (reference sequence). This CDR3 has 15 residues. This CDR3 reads CASSLVLGHSTEAFF. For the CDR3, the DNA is TGTGCCAGCAGCTTAGTACTGGGGCATAGCACTGAAGCTTTCTTT.

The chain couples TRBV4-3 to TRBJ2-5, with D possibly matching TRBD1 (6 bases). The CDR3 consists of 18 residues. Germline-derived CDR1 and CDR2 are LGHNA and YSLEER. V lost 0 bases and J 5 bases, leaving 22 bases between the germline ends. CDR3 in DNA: TGCGCCAGCAGCCAAGATCGGTTAGACAGGCCCTCCGCGGAGACCCAGTACTTC. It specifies CASSQDRLDRPSAETQYF.

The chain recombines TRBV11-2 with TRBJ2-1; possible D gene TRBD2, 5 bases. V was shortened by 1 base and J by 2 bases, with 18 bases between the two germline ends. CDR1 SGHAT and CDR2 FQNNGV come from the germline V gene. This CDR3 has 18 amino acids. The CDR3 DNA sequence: TGTGCCAGCAGCTTAGGGGTACTTGGCGGGTATACCTACAATGAGCAGTTCTTC. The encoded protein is CASSLGVLGGYTYNEQFF.

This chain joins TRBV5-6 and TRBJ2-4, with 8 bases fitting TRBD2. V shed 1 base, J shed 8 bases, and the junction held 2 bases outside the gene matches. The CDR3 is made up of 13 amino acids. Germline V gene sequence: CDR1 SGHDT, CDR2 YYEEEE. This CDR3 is CASSLLTSDIQYF. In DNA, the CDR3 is TGTGCCAGCAGCTTGTTGACTAGCGACATTCAGTACTTC.

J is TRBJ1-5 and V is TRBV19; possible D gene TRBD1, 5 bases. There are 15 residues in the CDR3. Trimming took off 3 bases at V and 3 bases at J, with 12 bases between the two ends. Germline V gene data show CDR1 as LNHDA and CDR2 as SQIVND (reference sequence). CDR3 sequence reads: CASSMLGRNNQPQHF. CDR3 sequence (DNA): TGTGCCAGTAGTATGCTGGGACGGAACAATCAGCCCCAGCATTTT. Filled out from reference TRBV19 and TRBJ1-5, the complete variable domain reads DGGITQSPKYLFRKEGQNVTLSCEQNLNHDAMYWYRQDPGQGLRLIYYSQIVNDFQKGDIAEGYSVSREKKESFPLTVTSAQKNPTAFYLCASSMLGRNNQPQHFGDGTRLSIL.

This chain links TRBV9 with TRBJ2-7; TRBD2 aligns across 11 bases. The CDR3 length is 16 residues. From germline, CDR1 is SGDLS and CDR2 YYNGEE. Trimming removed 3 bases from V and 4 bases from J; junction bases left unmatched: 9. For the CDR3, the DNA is TGTGCCAGCAGCGGTTCCGGGACTAGCGGAGTATACGAGCAGTACTTC. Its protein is CASSGSGTSGVYEQYF.

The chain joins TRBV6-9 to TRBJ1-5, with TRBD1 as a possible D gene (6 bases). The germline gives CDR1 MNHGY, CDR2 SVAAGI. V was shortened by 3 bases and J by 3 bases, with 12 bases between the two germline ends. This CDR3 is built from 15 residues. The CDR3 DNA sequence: TGTGCCAGCAGTTACCCGGACAGCGACAATCAGCCCCAGCATTTT. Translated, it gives CASSYPDSDNQPQHF.

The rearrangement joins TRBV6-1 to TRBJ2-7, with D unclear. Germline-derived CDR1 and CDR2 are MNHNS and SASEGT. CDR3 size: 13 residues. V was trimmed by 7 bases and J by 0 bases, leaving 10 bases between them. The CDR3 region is CASIGSGSYEQYF. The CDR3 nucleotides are TGTGCCAGCATTGGCTCGGGCTCCTACGAGCAGTACTTC.

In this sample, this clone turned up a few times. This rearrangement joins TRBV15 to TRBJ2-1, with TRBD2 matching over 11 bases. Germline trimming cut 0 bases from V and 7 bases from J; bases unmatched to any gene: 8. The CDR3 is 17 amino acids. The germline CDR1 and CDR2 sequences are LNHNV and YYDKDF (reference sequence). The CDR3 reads CATSRDQVAGGLNEQFF. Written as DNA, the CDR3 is TGTGCCACCAGCAGAGATCAGGTAGCGGGAGGGTTGAATGAGCAGTTCTTC.

As DNA, the CDR3 is TGTGCCAGCAGCCACCAAGGGGCTAGCGGGCCTTACGAGCAGTACTTC. Translated: CASSHQGASGPYEQYF. This rearrangement joins TRBV14 to TRBJ2-7; 8 bases agree with TRBD2. The CDR3 totals 16 residues. Trimming took 3 bases from V and 4 from J; bases not matched to a gene: 11. Germline loops: CDR1 SGHDN, CDR2 FVKESK.

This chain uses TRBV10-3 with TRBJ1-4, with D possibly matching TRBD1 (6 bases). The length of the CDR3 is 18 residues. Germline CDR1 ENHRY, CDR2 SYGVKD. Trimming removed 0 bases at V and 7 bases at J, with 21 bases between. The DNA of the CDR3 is TGTGCCATCAGTGAGTCTACAGGGTCGGGTGGAGGGTGTGAAAAACTGTTTTTT. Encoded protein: CAISESTGSGGGCEKLFF.

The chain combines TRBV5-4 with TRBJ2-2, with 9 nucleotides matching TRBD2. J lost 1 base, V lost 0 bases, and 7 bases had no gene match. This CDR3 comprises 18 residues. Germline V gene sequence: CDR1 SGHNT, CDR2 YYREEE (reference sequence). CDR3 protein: CASSLVDWREGNTGELFF. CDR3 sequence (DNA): TGTGCCAGCAGCTTGGTCGATTGGCGGGAGGGGAACACCGGGGAGCTGTTTTTT.

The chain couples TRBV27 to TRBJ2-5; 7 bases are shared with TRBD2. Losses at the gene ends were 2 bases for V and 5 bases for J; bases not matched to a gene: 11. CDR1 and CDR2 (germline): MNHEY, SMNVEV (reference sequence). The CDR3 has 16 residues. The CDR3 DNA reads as TGTGCCAGCAGTTTAGCCCAGGGAGGGGCGTGGGAGACCCAGTACTTC. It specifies CASSLAQGGAWETQYF.

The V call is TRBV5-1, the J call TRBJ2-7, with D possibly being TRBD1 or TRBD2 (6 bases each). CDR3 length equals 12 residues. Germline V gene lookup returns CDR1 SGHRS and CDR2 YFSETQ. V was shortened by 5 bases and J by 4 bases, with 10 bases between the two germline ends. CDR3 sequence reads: CASSRGAYEQYF. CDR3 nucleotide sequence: TGCGCCAGCAGTAGGGGGGCGTACGAGCAGTACTTC.

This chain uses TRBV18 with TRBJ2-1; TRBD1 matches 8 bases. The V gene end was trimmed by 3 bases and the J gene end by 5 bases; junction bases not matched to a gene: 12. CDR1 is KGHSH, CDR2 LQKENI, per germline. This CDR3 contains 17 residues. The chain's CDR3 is CASSPLSDRELNNEQFF. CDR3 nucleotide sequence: TGTGCCAGCTCACCCCTCTCGGACAGGGAACTTAACAATGAGCAGTTCTTC.

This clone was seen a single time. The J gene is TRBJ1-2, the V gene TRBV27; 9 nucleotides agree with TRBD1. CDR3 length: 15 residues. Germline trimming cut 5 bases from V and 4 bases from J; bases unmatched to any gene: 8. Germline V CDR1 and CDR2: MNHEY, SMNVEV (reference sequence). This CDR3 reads CASSPWTGVGYGYTF. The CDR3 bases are TGTGCCAGCAGTCCATGGACAGGGGTGGGCTATGGCTACACCTTC.